The next 15 T cell receptor beta chains were all read from a single sample in a study of T cell clones after liver transplantation. Measured with immunoSEQ multiplex PCR; TCRdb has only the in-frame clones, and not every one. This sample has roughly 40,000 clones, with 85% to 90% found just once. Sequences were derived from CD4+ T cells from blood, sampled 24 months after liver transplant. The source is a human patient who received a liver transplant. Some of the T cells might come from the graft donor.

V usage is TRBV19 and J usage is TRBJ2-3, with D possibly being TRBD2 (6 bases). The CDR3 covers 14 residues. Trimming shortened V by 3 bases and J by 2 bases, and 9 bases separated the two germline ends. Germline values: CDR1 LNHDA, CDR2 SQIVND (reference sequence). The CDR3 region is CASSIGGYTDTQYF. Here the CDR3 DNA reads TGTGCCAGTAGTATCGGGGGATACACAGATACGCAGTATTTT.

The V gene is TRBV5-1, the J gene TRBJ2-7; possible D gene TRBD1, 5 bases. The CDR3 runs to 14 residues. Germline V gene sequence: CDR1 SGHRS, CDR2 YFSETQ. V gave up 0 bases and J gave up 2 bases, with 9 bases separating them. Here the CDR3 DNA reads TGCGCCAGCAGCTTGGTCAGGGCCGCCTACGAGCAGTACTTC. This codes for CASSLVRAAYEQYF.

The chain links TRBV27 to TRBJ1-2; D uncertain. Germline-derived CDR1 and CDR2 are MNHEY and SMNVEV (reference sequence). The CDR3 extends over 12 amino acids. The ends were cut back, 8 bases at V and 7 bases at J, with 14 bases in the middle. The CDR3 coding sequence is TGTGCCAGCCGCGCAGATCCCTCTGGCTACACCTTC. Translated, it gives CASRADPSGYTF.

The chain carries TRBV19 and TRBJ1-4; 7 bases match TRBD1. This CDR3 has 13 residues. J gave up 6 bases and V 10 bases, and 8 bases lay outside the gene matches. CDR1 LNHDA and CDR2 SQIVND come from the germline V gene (reference sequence). CDR3 residues: CATQGGYDEKLFF. Written as DNA, the CDR3 is TGTGCCACTCAGGGGGGTTATGATGAAAAACTGTTTTTT.

Only a few counts were recorded for this clone. This sequence joins TRBV6-1 and TRBJ1-2, with a weak D call TRBD1 (6 bases). This CDR3 has 13 residues. The V gene lost 2 bases and the J gene lost 2 bases, with 6 bases spanning the gap. Germline CDR1 reads MNHNS; CDR2 reads SASEGT. The CDR3 loop reads CASSETGNYGYTF. CDR3 DNA sequence: TGTGCCAGCAGTGAAACAGGGAACTATGGCTACACCTTC.

The rearrangement joins TRBV14 to TRBJ1-2, with TRBD1 as a possible D gene (5 bases). This CDR3 is built from 13 residues. Germline V gene data show CDR1 as SGHDN and CDR2 as FVKESK. Trimming removed 1 base at V and 5 bases at J, with 8 bases between. The CDR3 loop reads CASSQVGAYGYTF. The CDR3 DNA reads as TGTGCCAGCAGCCAAGTAGGGGCGTATGGCTACACCTTC.

The V call is TRBV5-1, the J call TRBJ2-1; 12 bases agree with TRBD2. Germline V gives CDR1 SGHRS, CDR2 YFSETQ. The length of the CDR3 is 20 residues. V trimming: 0 bases; J trimming: 0 bases; junction bases outside the gene matches: 10. CDR3 sequence (DNA): TGCGCCAGCAGCTTGGTCGGACTAGCGGGAACCTTTAGCTCCTACAATGAGCAGTTCTTC. Encoded protein: CASSLVGLAGTFSSYNEQFF. Looking up the rest from reference TRBV5-1 and TRBJ2-1 gives the full variable domain: KAGVTQTPRYLIKTRGQQVTLSCSPISGHRSVSWYQQTPGQGLQFLFEYFSETQRNKGNFPGRFSGRQFSNSRSEMNVSTLELGDSALYLCASSLVGLAGTFSSYNEQFFGPGTRLTVL.

This chain joins TRBV19 and TRBJ1-5, with 7 bases aligning to TRBD1. The CDR3 covers 18 residues. Germline V lookup: CDR1 LNHDA, CDR2 SQIVND (reference sequence). V gave up 11 bases and J gave up 0 bases; unmatched junction bases: 19. The CDR3 is CACLTGPTLIVSNQPQHF. The CDR3 nucleotides read TGTGCCTGCTTGACAGGGCCCACACTCATCGTTAGCAATCAGCCCCAGCATTTT.

The V call is TRBV28, the J call TRBJ2-7, with TRBD2 matching 10 bases. Trimming took 2 bases from V and 4 from J; bases not matched to a gene: 11. CDR3 length equals 17 residues. Germline CDR1 and CDR2: MDHEN and SYDVKM. The CDR3 coding sequence is TGTGCCAGCAGTTTAACGGGGGCTAGCGGGAGCAGGTACGAGCAGTACTTC. Translated: CASSLTGASGSRYEQYF.

This chain uses TRBV4-2 with TRBJ2-7; 7 nucleotides align to TRBD1. The germline V gene has CDR1 LGHNA and CDR2 YNFKEQ. The CDR3 extends over 16 amino acids. The junction had 11 bases not matched to a gene; V was cut back by 4 bases and J by 2 bases. As DNA, the CDR3 is TGTGCCAGCAGCCTTGACGCCAGGGACAGCGCCTACGAGCAGTACTTC. Protein: CASSLDARDSAYEQYF.

This clone occurred once. V and J are TRBV2 and TRBJ2-4; D ambiguous. V was pared by 3 bases and J by 2 bases, with 5 bases between. From germline, CDR1 is SNHLY and CDR2 FYNNEI. This CDR3 comprises 13 residues. The CDR3 DNA sequence: TGTGCCAGCAGTGAGGGAACCAAAAACATTCAGTACTTC. It codes for CASSEGTKNIQYF.

This clone was observed a handful of times. The gene calls are TRBV28 and TRBJ1-1; unclear D gene. Trimming removed 2 bases from V and 1 base from J, with 8 bases in between. The CDR3 consists of 14 residues. Per the germline V gene, CDR1 is MDHEN and CDR2 is SYDVKM. The CDR3 loop reads CASSLPEKNTEAFF. The CDR3 bases are TGTGCCAGCAGTTTACCAGAAAAGAACACTGAAGCTTTCTTT.

V gene TRBV6-1 combines with J gene TRBJ2-7; 13 positions match TRBD2. V lost 8 bases, J lost 4 bases, and 2 bases stayed unmatched. The CDR3 totals 13 residues. Germline values: CDR1 MNHNS, CDR2 SASEGT. CDR3 DNA sequence: TGTGCCAGCGAGGGACTAGCGGGATACGAGCAGTACTTC. This encodes CASEGLAGYEQYF.

The chain couples TRBV10-1 to TRBJ2-2; no reliable D call. The germline CDR1 and CDR2 sequences are WNHNN and SYGVQD (reference sequence). Trimming removed 10 bases from V and 4 bases from J, with 13 bases in between. This CDR3 region has 13 residues. The DNA for the CDR3 is TGCGCCAACCCACAATTATCCACCGGGGAGCTGTTTTTT. It specifies CANPQLSTGELFF.

The chain is built from TRBV5-6 and TRBJ2-2; TRBD1 or TRBD2 may be the D gene (5 bases each). There are 17 residues in the CDR3. V lost 1 base and J 7 bases, leaving 20 bases between the germline ends. CDR1 is SGHDT, CDR2 YYEEEE, per germline. The DNA for the CDR3 is TGTGCCAGCAGCTTGTATGGTCGATTGGGGGTTGACGGGGAGCTGTTTTTT. It encodes CASSLYGRLGVDGELFF. Full variable domain (rest looked up from reference TRBV5-6 and TRBJ2-2): DAGVTQSPTHLIKTRGQQVTLRCSPKSGHDTVSWYQQALGQGPQFIFQYYEEEERQRGNFPDRFSGHQFPNYSSELNVNALLLGDSALYLCASSLYGRLGVDGELFFGEGSRLTVL.